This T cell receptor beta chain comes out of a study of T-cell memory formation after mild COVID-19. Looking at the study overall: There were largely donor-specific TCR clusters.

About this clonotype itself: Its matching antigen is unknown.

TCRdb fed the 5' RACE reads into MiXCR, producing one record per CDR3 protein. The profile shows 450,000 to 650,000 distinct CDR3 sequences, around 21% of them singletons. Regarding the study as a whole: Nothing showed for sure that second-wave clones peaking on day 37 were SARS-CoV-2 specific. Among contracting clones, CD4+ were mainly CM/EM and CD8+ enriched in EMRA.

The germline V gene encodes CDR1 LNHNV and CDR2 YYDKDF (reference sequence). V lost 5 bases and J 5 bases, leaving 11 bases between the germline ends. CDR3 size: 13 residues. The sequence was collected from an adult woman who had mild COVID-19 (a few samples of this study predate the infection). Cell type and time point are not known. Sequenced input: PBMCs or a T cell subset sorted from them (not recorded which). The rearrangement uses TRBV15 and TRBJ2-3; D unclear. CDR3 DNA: TGTGCCACCAGCGCAGAGGTGGGAGATACGCAGTATTTT. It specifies CATSAEVGDTQYF.